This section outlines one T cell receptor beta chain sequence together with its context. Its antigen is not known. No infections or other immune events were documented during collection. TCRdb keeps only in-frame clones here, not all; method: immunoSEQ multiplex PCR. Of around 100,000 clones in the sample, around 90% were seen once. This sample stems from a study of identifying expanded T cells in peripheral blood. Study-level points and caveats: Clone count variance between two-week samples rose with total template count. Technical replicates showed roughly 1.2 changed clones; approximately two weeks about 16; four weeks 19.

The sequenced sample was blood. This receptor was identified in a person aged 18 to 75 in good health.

In nucleotides, the CDR3 is TGTGCCAGCAGTTACCAATCAGCGCAACAAGAGACCCAGTACTTC. This encodes CASSYQSAQQETQYF. This chain connects TRBV6-6 to TRBJ2-5; no firm D call. Germline V gives CDR1 MNHNY, CDR2 SVGAGI (reference sequence). V lost 2 bases to trimming and J lost 2 bases, with 12 bases between them. This CDR3 contains 15 residues.